This T cell receptor beta chain came from a study of blood T cell repertoires in COVID-19. Generated by immunoSEQ multiplex PCR, the TCRdb table keeps only in-frame clones and is missing some. Of 300,000 to 350,000 clones in the sample, around 90% were seen once. CDR3 length: 17 amino acids. The V end was cut by 2 bases, the J end by 0 bases, with 14 bases between. Germline assignment: CDR1 LNHNV and CDR2 YYDKDF (reference sequence). The TCR sequence derives from a man aged 25 to 40 who had recovered from COVID-19. V and J are TRBV15 and TRBJ1-5, with D unclear. Sequencing used PBMCs or T cells enriched from blood (not recorded which). CDR3 protein: CATSRKITDYSNQPQHF. Here the CDR3 DNA reads TGTGCCACCAGCAGAAAAATAACAGATTATAGCAATCAGCCCCAGCATTTT.